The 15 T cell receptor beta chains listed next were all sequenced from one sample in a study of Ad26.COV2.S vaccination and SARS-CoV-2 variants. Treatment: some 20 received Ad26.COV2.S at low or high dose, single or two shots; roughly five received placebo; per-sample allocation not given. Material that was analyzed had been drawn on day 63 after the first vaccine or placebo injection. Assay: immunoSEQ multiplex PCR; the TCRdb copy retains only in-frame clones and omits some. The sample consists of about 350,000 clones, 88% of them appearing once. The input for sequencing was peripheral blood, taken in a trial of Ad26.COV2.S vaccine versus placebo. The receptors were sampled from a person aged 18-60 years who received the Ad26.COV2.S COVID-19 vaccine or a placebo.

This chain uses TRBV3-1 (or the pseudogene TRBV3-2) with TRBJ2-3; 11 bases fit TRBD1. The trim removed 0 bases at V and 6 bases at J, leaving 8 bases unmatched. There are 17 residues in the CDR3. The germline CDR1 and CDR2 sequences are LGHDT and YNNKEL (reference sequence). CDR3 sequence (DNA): TGTGCCAGCAGCCAAGAGGGGACAGGGGGGATTTACGATACGCAGTATTTT. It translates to CASSQEGTGGIYDTQYF.

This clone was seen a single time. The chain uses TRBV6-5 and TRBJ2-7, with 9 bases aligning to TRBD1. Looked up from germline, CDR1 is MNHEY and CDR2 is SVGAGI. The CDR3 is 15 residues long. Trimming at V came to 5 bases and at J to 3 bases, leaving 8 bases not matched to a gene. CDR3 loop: CASSPTGGRGYEQYF. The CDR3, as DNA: TGTGCCAGCAGTCCTACAGGGGGCAGGGGCTACGAGCAGTACTTC.

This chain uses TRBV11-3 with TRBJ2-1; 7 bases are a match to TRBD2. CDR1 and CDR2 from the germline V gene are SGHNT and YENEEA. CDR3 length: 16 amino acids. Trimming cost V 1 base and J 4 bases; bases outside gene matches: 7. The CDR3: CASSLGLGRAYNEQFF. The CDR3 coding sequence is TGTGCCAGCAGCTTAGGGTTAGGGAGGGCGTACAATGAGCAGTTCTTC.

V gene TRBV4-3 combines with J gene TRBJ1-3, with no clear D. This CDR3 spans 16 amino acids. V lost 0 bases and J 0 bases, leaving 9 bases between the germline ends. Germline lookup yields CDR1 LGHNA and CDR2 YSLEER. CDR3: CASSQDLRASGNTIYF. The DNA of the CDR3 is TGCGCCAGCAGCCAAGATTTGAGGGCCTCTGGAAACACCATATATTTT.

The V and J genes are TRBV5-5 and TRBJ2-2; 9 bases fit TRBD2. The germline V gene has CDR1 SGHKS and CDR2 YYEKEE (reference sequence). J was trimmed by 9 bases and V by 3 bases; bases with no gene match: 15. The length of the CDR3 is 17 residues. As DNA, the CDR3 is TGTGCCAGCAGCTCGTCCCGTGGGGGGGGACTAGCATGGGAGCTGTTTTTT. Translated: CASSSSRGGGLAWELFF.

CDR3 loop: CASSPVLTAVLSGNTIYF. In DNA, the CDR3 is TGTGCCAGCAGCCCAGTCCTAACGGCGGTCCTCTCTGGAAACACCATATATTTT. The gene calls are TRBV3-1 (or the pseudogene TRBV3-2) and TRBJ1-3; D gene unclear. The germline V and J ends were trimmed by 4 bases and 0 bases, with 19 bases remaining between them. The CDR3 covers 18 residues. Germline CDR1 LGHDT, CDR2 YNNKEL (reference sequence).

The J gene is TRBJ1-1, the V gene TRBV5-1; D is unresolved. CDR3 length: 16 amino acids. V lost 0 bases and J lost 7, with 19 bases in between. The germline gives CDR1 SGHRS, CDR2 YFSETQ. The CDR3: CASSLGPPRVAVEAFF. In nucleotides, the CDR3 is TGCGCCAGCAGCTTGGGACCCCCTCGGGTTGCGGTTGAAGCTTTCTTT.

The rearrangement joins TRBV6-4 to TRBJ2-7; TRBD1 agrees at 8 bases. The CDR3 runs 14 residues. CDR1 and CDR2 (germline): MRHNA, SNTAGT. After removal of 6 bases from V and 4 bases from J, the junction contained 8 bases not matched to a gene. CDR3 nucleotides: TGTGCCAGCAGCAGACAGGGGCCAGGGTACGAGCAGTACTTC. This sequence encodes CASSRQGPGYEQYF.

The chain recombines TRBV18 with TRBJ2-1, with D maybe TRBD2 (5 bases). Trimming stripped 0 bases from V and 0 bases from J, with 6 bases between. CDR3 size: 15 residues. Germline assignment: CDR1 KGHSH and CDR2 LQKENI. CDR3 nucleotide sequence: TGTGCCAGCTCACCACCAGGGAGCTCCTACAATGAGCAGTTCTTC. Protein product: CASSPPGSSYNEQFF.

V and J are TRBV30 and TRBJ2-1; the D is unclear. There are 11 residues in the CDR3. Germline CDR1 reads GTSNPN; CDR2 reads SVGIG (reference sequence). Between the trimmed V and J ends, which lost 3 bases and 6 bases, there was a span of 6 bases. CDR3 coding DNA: TGTGCCTGGAGCGACCCCAATGAGCAGTTCTTC. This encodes CAWSDPNEQFF.

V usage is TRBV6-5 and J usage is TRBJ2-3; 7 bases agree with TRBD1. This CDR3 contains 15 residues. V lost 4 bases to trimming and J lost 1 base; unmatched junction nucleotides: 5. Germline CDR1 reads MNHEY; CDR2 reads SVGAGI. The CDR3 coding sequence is TGTGCCAGCAGTTCCCGCGGACAGGGCACAGATACGCAGTATTTT. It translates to CASSSRGQGTDTQYF.

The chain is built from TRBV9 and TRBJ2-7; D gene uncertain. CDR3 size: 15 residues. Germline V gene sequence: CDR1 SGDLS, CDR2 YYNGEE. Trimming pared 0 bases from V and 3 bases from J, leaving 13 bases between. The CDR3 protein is CASSVVASSIYEQYF. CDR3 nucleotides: TGTGCCAGCAGCGTAGTAGCTTCTTCCATCTACGAGCAGTACTTC.

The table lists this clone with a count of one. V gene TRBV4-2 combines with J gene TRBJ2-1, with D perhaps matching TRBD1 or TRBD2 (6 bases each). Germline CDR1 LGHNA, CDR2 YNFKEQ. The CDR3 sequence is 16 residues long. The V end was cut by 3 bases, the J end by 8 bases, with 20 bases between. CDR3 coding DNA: TGTGCCAGCAGCCAGGAGGGTGGGGGGCGGCATTATGAGCAGTTCTTC. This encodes CASSQEGGGRHYEQFF.

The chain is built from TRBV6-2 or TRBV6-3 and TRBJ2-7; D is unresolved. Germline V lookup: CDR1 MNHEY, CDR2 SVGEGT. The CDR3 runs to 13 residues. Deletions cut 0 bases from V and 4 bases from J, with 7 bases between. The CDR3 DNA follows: TGTGCCAGCAGTTACTCGAGTCCTTACGAGCAGTACTTC. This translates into CASSYSSPYEQYF.

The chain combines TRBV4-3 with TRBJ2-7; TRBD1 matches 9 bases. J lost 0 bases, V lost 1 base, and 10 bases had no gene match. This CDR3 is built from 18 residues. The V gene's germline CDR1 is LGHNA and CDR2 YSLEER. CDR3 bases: TGCGCCAGCAGCCAAGCACTCGGGGACAGGGCAAGCTCCTACGAGCAGTACTTC. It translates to CASSQALGDRASSYEQYF.